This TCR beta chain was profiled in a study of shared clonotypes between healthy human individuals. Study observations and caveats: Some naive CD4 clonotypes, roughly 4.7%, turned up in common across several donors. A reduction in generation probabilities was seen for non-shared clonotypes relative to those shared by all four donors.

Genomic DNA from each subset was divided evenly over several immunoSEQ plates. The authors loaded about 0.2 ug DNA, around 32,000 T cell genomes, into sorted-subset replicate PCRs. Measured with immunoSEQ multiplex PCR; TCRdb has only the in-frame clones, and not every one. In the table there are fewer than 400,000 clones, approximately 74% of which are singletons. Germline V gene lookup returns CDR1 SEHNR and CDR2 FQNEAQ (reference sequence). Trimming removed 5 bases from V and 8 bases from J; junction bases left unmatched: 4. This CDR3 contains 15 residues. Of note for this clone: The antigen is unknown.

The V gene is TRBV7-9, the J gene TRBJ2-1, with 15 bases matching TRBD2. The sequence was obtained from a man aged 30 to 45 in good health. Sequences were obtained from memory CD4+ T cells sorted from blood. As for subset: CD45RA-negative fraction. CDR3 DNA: TGTGCCAGCAGCAGAGGACTAGCGGGAGGGGATGAGCAGTTCTTC. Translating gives CASSRGLAGGDEQFF.